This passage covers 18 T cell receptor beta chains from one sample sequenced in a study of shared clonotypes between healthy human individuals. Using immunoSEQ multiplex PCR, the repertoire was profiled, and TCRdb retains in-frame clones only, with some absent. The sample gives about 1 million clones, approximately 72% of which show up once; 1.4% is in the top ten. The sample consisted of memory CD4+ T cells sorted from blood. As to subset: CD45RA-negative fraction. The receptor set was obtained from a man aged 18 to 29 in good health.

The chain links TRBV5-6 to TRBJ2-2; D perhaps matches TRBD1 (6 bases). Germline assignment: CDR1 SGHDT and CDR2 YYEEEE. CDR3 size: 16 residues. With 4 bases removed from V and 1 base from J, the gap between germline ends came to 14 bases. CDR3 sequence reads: CASSEQGYGNTGELFF. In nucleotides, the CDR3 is TGTGCCAGCAGCGAACAGGGATATGGGAACACCGGGGAGCTGTTTTTT.

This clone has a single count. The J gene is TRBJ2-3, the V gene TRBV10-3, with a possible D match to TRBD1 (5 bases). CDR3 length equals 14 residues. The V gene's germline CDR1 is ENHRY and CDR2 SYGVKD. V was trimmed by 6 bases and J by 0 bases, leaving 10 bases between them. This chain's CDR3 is CAISPGFSTDTQYF. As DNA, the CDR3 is TGTGCCATCAGCCCAGGGTTTAGCACAGATACGCAGTATTTT.

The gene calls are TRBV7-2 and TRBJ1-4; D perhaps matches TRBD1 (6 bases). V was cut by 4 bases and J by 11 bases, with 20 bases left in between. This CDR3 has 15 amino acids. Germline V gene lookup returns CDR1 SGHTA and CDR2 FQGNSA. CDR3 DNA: TGTGCCAGCAGCTCCGACAGGCTCCTATGGGGGAAACTGTTTTTT. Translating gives CASSSDRLLWGKLFF.

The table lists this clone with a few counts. CDR3: CASSLYLAGGTDTQYF. CDR3 nucleotides: TGTGCCAGCAGCCTTTATCTAGCGGGGGGCACAGATACGCAGTATTTT. V and J are TRBV13 and TRBJ2-3, with 10 bases identical to TRBD2. With 5 bases clipped from V and 1 base from J, the junction kept 6 bases outside the gene matches. From germline, CDR1 is PRHDT and CDR2 FYEKMQ (reference sequence). The CDR3 totals 16 residues.

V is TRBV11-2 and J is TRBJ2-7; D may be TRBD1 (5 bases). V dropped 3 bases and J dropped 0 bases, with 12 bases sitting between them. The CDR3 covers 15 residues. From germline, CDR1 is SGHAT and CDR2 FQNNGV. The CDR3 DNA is TGTGCCAGCAGCTTCCTCCGACAGTTCTCCTACGAGCAGTACTTC. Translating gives CASSFLRQFSYEQYF. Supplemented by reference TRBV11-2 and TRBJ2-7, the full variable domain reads EAGVAQSPRYKIIEKRQSVAFWCNPISGHATLYWYQQILGQGPKLLIQFQNNGVVDDSQLPKDRFSAERLKGVDSTLKIQPAKLEDSAVYLCASSFLRQFSYEQYFGPGTRLTVT.

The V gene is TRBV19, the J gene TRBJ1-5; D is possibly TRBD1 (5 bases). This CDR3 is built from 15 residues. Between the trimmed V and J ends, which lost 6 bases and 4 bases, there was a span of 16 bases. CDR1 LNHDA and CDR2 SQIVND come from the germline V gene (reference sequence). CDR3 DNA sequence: TGTGCCAGTAGCAAAAGTAGGACATTGAATCAGCCCCAGCATTTT. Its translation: CASSKSRTLNQPQHF. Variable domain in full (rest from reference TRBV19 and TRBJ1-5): DGGITQSPKYLFRKEGQNVTLSCEQNLNHDAMYWYRQDPGQGLRLIYYSQIVNDFQKGDIAEGYSVSREKKESFPLTVTSAQKNPTAFYLCASSKSRTLNQPQHFGDGTRLSIL.

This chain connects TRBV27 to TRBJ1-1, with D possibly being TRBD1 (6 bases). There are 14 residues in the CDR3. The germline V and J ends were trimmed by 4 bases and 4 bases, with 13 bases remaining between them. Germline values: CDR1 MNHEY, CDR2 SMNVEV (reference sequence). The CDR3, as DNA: TGTGCCAGCAGTTCCAGGGGCTTGTCCACTGAAGCTTTCTTT. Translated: CASSSRGLSTEAFF.

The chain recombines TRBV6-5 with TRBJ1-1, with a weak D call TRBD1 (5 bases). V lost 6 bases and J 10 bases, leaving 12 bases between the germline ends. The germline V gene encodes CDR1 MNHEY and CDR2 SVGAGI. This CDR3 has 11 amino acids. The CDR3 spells CASRRDRRAFF. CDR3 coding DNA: TGTGCCAGCAGGCGGGACCGGCGAGCTTTCTTT.

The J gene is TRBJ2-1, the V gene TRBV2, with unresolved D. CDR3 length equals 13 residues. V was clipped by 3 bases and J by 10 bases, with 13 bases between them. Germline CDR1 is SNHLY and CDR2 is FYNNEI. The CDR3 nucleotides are TGTGCCAGCAGTGAGGAGTACCTCGGGGAGCAGTTCTTC. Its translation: CASSEEYLGEQFF.

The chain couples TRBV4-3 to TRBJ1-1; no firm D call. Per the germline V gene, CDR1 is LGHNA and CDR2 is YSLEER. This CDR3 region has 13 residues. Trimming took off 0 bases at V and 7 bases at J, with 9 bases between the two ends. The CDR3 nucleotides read TGCGCCAGCAGCCAAGACCGGGCAGGTGAAGCTTTCTTT. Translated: CASSQDRAGEAFF.

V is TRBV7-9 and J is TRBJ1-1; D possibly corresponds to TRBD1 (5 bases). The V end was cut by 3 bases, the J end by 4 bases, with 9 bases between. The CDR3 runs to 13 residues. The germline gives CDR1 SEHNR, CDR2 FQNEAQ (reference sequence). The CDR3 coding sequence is TGTGCCAGCAGCTTGGGGGGAGCCACTGAAGCTTTCTTT. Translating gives CASSLGGATEAFF.

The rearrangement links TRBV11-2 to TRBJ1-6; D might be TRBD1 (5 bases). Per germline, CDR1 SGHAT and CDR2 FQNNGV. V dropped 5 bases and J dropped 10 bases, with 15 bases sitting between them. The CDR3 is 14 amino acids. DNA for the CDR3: TGTGCCAGCAGCCTAGTGGGGGTCAGGTCACCCCTCCACTTT. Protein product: CASSLVGVRSPLHF.

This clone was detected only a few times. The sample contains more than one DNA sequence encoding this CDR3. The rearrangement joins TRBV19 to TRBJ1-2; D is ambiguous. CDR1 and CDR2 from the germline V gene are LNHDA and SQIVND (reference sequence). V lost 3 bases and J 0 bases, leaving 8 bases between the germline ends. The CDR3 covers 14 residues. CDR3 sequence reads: CASSIQWSNYGYTF. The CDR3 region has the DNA TGTGCCAGTAGTATTCAATGGTCTAACTATGGCTACACCTTC.

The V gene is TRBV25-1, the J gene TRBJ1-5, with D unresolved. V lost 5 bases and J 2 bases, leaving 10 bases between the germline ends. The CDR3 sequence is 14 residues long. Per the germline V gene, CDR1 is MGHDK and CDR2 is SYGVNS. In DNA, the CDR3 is TGTGCCAGCAGTTACGGGTTTGGCAATCAGCCCCAGCATTTT. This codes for CASSYGFGNQPQHF.

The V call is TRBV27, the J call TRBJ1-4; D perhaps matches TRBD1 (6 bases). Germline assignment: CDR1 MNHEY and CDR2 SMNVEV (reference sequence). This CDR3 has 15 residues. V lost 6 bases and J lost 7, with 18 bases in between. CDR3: CASSLTTGSGEKLFF. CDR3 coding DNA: TGTGCCAGCAGCCTAACTACAGGGAGTGGTGAAAAACTGTTTTTT.

The CDR3: CASSGGTVYEQYF. DNA for the CDR3: TGTGCCAGCTCAGGAGGGACAGTCTACGAGCAGTACTTC. This chain connects TRBV11-2 to TRBJ2-7, with D tentatively TRBD1 (7 bases). Germline values: CDR1 SGHAT, CDR2 FQNNGV. V lost 8 bases to trimming and J lost 3 bases, with 14 bases between them. This CDR3 contains 13 residues.

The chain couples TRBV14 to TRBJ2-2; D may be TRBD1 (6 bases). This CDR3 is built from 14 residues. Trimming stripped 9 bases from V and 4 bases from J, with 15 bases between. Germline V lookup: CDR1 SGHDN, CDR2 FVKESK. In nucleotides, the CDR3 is TGTGCCAGGGGACACCTCTCGTTCACCGGGGAGCTGTTTTTT. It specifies CARGHLSFTGELFF.

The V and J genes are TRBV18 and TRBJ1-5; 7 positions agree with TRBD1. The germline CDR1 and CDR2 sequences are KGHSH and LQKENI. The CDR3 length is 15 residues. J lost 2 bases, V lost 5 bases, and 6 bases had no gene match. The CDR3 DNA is TGTGCCAGCTCAGCTAATACAGGGGGCAATCAGCCCCAGCATTTT. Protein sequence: CASSANTGGNQPQHF.